The 18 T cell receptor beta chains below come from one sample, sequenced in a study of cytomegalovirus exposure and HLA in healthy donors (TCRdb year 2017). The method was the immunoSEQ multiplex PCR assay. For the multiplex PCR, a mixture combining 60 forward primers for TCR Vbeta segments and 13 reverse primers for TCR Jbeta segments was used. TCRdb holds this immuneACCESS table with in-frame rearrangements only. Some clones are missing; in checked studies, unresolved V genes explain under half, and the rest has no known cause. This sample gives roughly 43,000 clones in total; around 62% of them show up just once. About 8.7% of the sample lies in the top ten. Sample: PBMCs. Every receptor here comes from a human donor in good health.

The chain couples TRBV7-2 to TRBJ2-5; 8 nucleotides line up with TRBD1. The CDR3 totals 12 residues. J gave up 2 bases and V 8 bases, and 1 base lay outside the gene matches. In germline, CDR1 is SGHTA, CDR2 FQGNSA. CDR3 in DNA: TGTGCCAGCGGACAGGGACAAGAGACCCAGTACTTC. This codes for CASGQGQETQYF.

This clone was counted between two and nine times. V is TRBV6-5 and J is TRBJ1-4, with D hard to call. Trimming cost V 2 bases and J 6 bases, with 7 bases left between them. The CDR3 covers 13 residues. CDR1 is MNHEY and CDR2 is SVGAGI in the germline V gene. CDR3 DNA: TGTGCCAGCAGTTACGATGGCTATGAAAAACTGTTTTTT. Translated, it gives CASSYDGYEKLFF.

The chain recombines TRBV4-3 with TRBJ1-2; D possibly corresponds to TRBD1 (6 bases). The germline gives CDR1 LGHNA, CDR2 YSLEER. V lost 0 bases and J lost 3, with 14 bases in between. This CDR3 contains 16 residues. The CDR3 DNA sequence: TGCGCCAGCAGCCAAGATCATGGGGGCCTCTACTATGGCTACACCTTC. Protein product: CASSQDHGGLYYGYTF.

This clone has just a few counts. The rearrangement joins TRBV5-1 to TRBJ1-2, with a tentative D call TRBD1 (5 bases). Per germline, CDR1 SGHRS and CDR2 YFSETQ. Trimming removed 2 bases from V and 5 bases from J, with 16 bases in between. The CDR3 contains 15 residues. CDR3 residues: CASSFGTGLLYGYTF. The CDR3 coding sequence is TGCGCCAGCAGCTTCGGGACGGGACTTCTTTATGGCTACACCTTC. The full variable domain, its missing parts supplied by reference TRBV5-1 and TRBJ1-2, is KAGVTQTPRYLIKTRGQQVTLSCSPISGHRSVSWYQQTPGQGLQFLFEYFSETQRNKGNFPGRFSGRQFSNSRSEMNVSTLELGDSALYLCASSFGTGLLYGYTFGSGTRLTVV.

J is TRBJ2-2 and V is TRBV18; D is possibly TRBD1 (5 bases). The V end lost 4 bases, the J end lost 7 bases, and 13 bases lay between the germline ends. This CDR3 is built from 14 residues. The germline CDR1 and CDR2 sequences are KGHSH and LQKENI. Here the CDR3 reads CASSLDRSLGELFF. The CDR3 DNA reads TGTGCCAGCTCACTCGACAGATCCCTCGGGGAGCTGTTTTTT.

The gene calls are TRBV7-9 and TRBJ2-5; D may be TRBD2 (7 bases). This CDR3 comprises 16 residues. Between the trimmed V and J ends, which lost 5 bases and 3 bases, there was a span of 19 bases. Germline lookup yields CDR1 SEHNR and CDR2 FQNEAQ (reference sequence). CDR3 sequence reads: CASSHSGTLLEETQYF. CDR3 in DNA: TGTGCCAGCAGCCACAGCGGGACACTCCTCGAAGAGACCCAGTACTTC.

The chain has TRBV11-2 and TRBJ1-2; 10 bases line up with TRBD1. The germline gives CDR1 SGHAT, CDR2 FQNNGV. Trimming removed 1 base from V and 4 bases from J; junction bases left unmatched: 6. This CDR3 has 16 amino acids. DNA for the CDR3: TGTGCCAGCAGCTTAGCGGGGACAGGGGCTCCCTATGGCTACACCTTC. Residues: CASSLAGTGAPYGYTF.

The gene calls are TRBV28 and TRBJ1-2; 7 nucleotides match TRBD1. The J segment lost 6 bases and the V segment lost 7 bases, leaving 11 bases of the junction unmatched. The CDR3 loop spans 14 amino acids. Germline CDR1 and CDR2: MDHEN and SYDVKM. The CDR3 is CASTPGGSLNGYTF. The CDR3 DNA is TGTGCCAGCACTCCAGGGGGTAGTCTTAATGGCTACACCTTC.

This chain uses TRBV5-4 with TRBJ1-4, with D possibly being TRBD1 (6 bases). This CDR3 is 16 amino acids long. Deletions cut 3 bases from V and 3 bases from J, with 15 bases between. Germline lookup yields CDR1 SGHNT and CDR2 YYREEE (reference sequence). The CDR3 DNA follows: TGTGCCAGCAGCTCATTAGGGGGGGCGTCTAATGAAAAACTGTTTTTT. The encoded protein is CASSSLGGASNEKLFF.

V usage is TRBV29-1 and J usage is TRBJ1-5; weak D call: TRBD1 (6 bases). V was cut by 3 bases and J by 2 bases, with 14 bases left in between. This CDR3 has 15 residues. Germline V gene sequence: CDR1 SQVTM, CDR2 ANQGSEA. The CDR3 protein is CSVEFPGQGNQPQHF. The CDR3 DNA follows: TGCAGCGTTGAGTTCCCGGGACAAGGCAATCAGCCCCAGCATTTT.

This chain connects TRBV6-5 to TRBJ1-2, with TRBD1 as a possible D gene (6 bases). Germline V gene data show CDR1 as MNHEY and CDR2 as SVGAGI. V dropped 6 bases and J dropped 7 bases, with 12 bases sitting between them. The CDR3 loop spans 12 amino acids. The CDR3 bases are TGTGCCAGCAGGGGGGGGGCGAGTGGCTACACCTTC. This codes for CASRGGASGYTF.

CDR3 protein: CAWSVGQGWSEQYF. The CDR3 DNA reads TGTGCCTGGAGTGTTGGACAGGGATGGAGCGAGCAGTACTTC. The rearrangement uses TRBV30 and TRBJ2-7; TRBD1 matches 8 bases. Germline CDR1 GTSNPN, CDR2 SVGIG (reference sequence). After removal of 0 bases from V and 6 bases from J, the junction contained 7 bases not matched to a gene. The CDR3 is 14 amino acids.

This clone was seen a handful of times. This chain connects TRBV30 to TRBJ2-1; D perhaps matches TRBD1 (5 bases). Germline values: CDR1 GTSNPN, CDR2 SVGIG (reference sequence). V was trimmed by 2 bases and J by 8 bases, leaving 7 bases between them. This CDR3 is 11 amino acids long. CDR3 in DNA: TGTGCCTGGAGTCGCAGGGATGAGCAGTTCTTC. Translated, it gives CAWSRRDEQFF.

The rearrangement links TRBV9 to TRBJ2-7, with 9 nucleotides matching TRBD1. The junction had 10 bases not matched to a gene; V was cut back by 4 bases and J by 5 bases. The CDR3 extends over 15 amino acids. Germline V gene sequence: CDR1 SGDLS, CDR2 YYNGEE. This chain's CDR3 is CASSTDGTGSHEQYF. DNA for the CDR3: TGTGCCAGCAGCACAGACGGGACAGGGTCCCACGAGCAGTACTTC.

J is TRBJ2-1 and V is TRBV15, with D maybe TRBD2 (7 bases). Germline lookup yields CDR1 LNHNV and CDR2 YYDKDF (reference sequence). Trimming removed 3 bases at V and 6 bases at J, with 15 bases between. This CDR3 has 15 amino acids. The CDR3 region is CATSRRGGEANEQFF. The CDR3 DNA reads TGTGCCACCAGCAGGAGAGGGGGGGAAGCCAATGAGCAGTTCTTC. The full variable domain, completed using reference TRBV15 and TRBJ2-1, is DAMVIQNPRYQVTQFGKPVTLSCSQTLNHNVMYWYQQKSSQAPKLLFHYYDKDFNNEADTPDNFQSRRPNTSFCFLDIRSPGLGDTAMYLCATSRRGGEANEQFFGPGTRLTVL.

The gene calls are TRBV7-8 and TRBJ2-1; the D is unclear. The CDR3 runs 13 residues. CDR1 and CDR2 from the germline V gene are SGHVS and FQNEAQ. V was pared by 3 bases and J by 0 bases, with 3 bases between. The CDR3 sequence: CASSFLSYNEQFF. The CDR3 nucleotides read TGTGCCAGCAGCTTTCTCTCCTACAATGAGCAGTTCTTC. Complete variable domain (other parts from reference TRBV7-8 and TRBJ2-1): GAGVSQSPRYKVAKRGQDVALRCDPISGHVSLFWYQQALGQGPEFLTYFQNEAQLDKSGLPSDRFFAERPEGSVSTLKIQRTQQEDSAVYLCASSFLSYNEQFFGPGTRLTVL.

The chain links TRBV18 to TRBJ2-5, with 9 bases aligning to TRBD1. The CDR3 runs to 15 residues. V shed 3 bases and J 5 bases; nucleotides not matched to a gene: 7. Germline V gene data show CDR1 as KGHSH and CDR2 as LQKENI. The CDR3 protein is CASSPETGGAETQYF. The CDR3 nucleotides read TGTGCCAGCTCACCGGAAACAGGGGGCGCGGAGACCCAGTACTTC.

The CDR3 is CASSLAGGSSYEQYF. The CDR3 nucleotides read TGTGCCAGCAGCCTGGCCGGGGGAAGCTCCTACGAGCAGTACTTC. The rearrangement uses TRBV9 and TRBJ2-7, with a possible D match to TRBD2 (6 bases). CDR3 size: 15 residues. Germline V gene sequence: CDR1 SGDLS, CDR2 YYNGEE. V lost 4 bases and J lost 0, with 14 bases in between. Using reference TRBV9 and TRBJ2-7 for the parts outside the CDR3, the full variable domain is DSGVTQTPKHLITATGQRVTLRCSPRSGDLSVYWYQQSLDQGLQFLIQYYNGEERAKGNILERFSAQQFPDLHSELNLSSLELGDSALYFCASSLAGGSSYEQYFGPGTRLTVT.